This passage covers 14 T cell receptor beta chains from one sample sequenced in a study of vaccination and CD4 T cells after COVID-19. The study sequenced cultured CD4+ T cell DNA using the Oncomine TCR Beta short-read assay. TCRdb redid the calling of the PCR reads with MiXCR, one entry per CDR3 protein. This sample has over 5,000 distinct CDR3 sequences, with 40% to 50% found just once. The sample's treatment: approximately 11-day PBMC culture with coronavirus spike peptide pools or control peptides (ViraFEST assay). Antigens for these TCRs are unknown. Specimen: CD4+ T cells from blood, cultured in vitro. The receptors come from a human donor who had recovered from COVID-19.

The chain uses TRBV20-1 and TRBJ2-3, with 10 nucleotides matching TRBD2. The CDR3 sequence is 19 residues long. J was trimmed by 1 base and V by 3 bases; bases with no gene match: 16. Germline V gene lookup returns CDR1 DFQATT and CDR2 SNEGSKA (reference sequence). The CDR3 DNA follows: TGCAGTGCTAGCCCGACCTTAGCTACCAGCGGGGGGGGCACAGATACGCAGTATTTT. It translates to CSASPTLATSGGGTDTQYF.

This clonotype showed up just a few times. V usage is TRBV7-9 and J usage is TRBJ1-2, with D unclear. The CDR3 contains 14 residues. Germline V gene sequence: CDR1 SEHNR, CDR2 FQNEAQ (reference sequence). The V end lost 3 bases, the J end lost 5 bases, and 13 bases lay between the germline ends. CDR3 loop: CASSFAPHEYGYTF. The CDR3 bases are TGTGCCAGCAGCTTTGCGCCTCATGAATATGGCTACACCTTC.

Only a few counts were recorded for this clonotype. The V and J genes are TRBV20-1 and TRBJ2-3; D not resolved. The germline CDR1 and CDR2 sequences are DFQATT and SNEGSKA (reference sequence). This CDR3 spans 13 amino acids. V dropped 1 base and J dropped 5 bases, with 10 bases sitting between them. The CDR3 reads CSARVGSIDTQYF. Here the CDR3 DNA reads TGCAGTGCTAGAGTGGGGTCTATAGATACGCAGTATTTT.

Within the sample, this clonotype is large. The J gene is TRBJ2-5, the V gene TRBV5-1, with TRBD1 identical over 7 bases. This CDR3 is 15 amino acids long. Germline trimming cut 0 bases from V and 7 bases from J; bases unmatched to any gene: 9. Germline CDR1 reads SGHRS; CDR2 reads YFSETQ. For the CDR3, the DNA is TGCGCCAGCAGCTTGGCCCCAGGGGGAGTCGGGACCCAGTACTTC. It encodes CASSLAPGGVGTQYF.

The chain has TRBV19 and TRBJ2-1, with 9 bases matching TRBD1. CDR3 size: 15 residues. Germline values: CDR1 LNHDA, CDR2 SQIVND (reference sequence). The V segment lost 5 bases and the J segment 0 bases; nucleotides outside the gene matches: 2. The CDR3 here is CASSADRGSYNEQFF. The CDR3 DNA follows: TGTGCCAGTAGTGCGGACAGGGGCTCCTACAATGAGCAGTTCTTC.

CDR3 nucleotide sequence: TGTGCCAGCAGCCTCGGGCAATGGGGTGAAAAACTGTTTTTT. Translation: CASSLGQWGEKLFF. The genes are TRBV7-2 and TRBJ1-4; no clear D gene. The CDR3 spans 14 residues. CDR1 is SGHTA and CDR2 is FQGNSA in the germline V gene. Deletions cut 5 bases from V and 7 bases from J, with 14 bases between.

This chain connects TRBV19 to TRBJ2-7; D gene ambiguous. This CDR3 spans 14 amino acids. The germline V gene has CDR1 LNHDA and CDR2 SQIVND (reference sequence). Trimming removed 5 bases from V and 1 base from J, with 12 bases in between. CDR3 sequence: CASSPDLISYEQYF. The CDR3 DNA reads as TGTGCCAGTAGTCCCGACTTGATTTCCTACGAGCAGTACTTC.

The V and J genes are TRBV30 and TRBJ2-1; D may be TRBD2 (6 bases). The CDR3 is made up of 13 amino acids. V was cut by 4 bases and J by 3 bases, with 10 bases left in between. Germline-derived CDR1 and CDR2 are GTSNPN and SVGIG (reference sequence). CDR3: CAWKAGSYNEQFF. CDR3 bases: TGTGCCTGGAAAGCCGGGAGCTACAATGAGCAGTTCTTC. Full variable domain (remainder filled in from reference TRBV30 and TRBJ2-1): SQTIHQWPATLVQPVGSPLSLECTVEGTSNPNLYWYRQAAGRGLQLLFYSVGIGQISSEVPQNLSASRPQDRQFILSSKKLLLSDSGFYLCAWKAGSYNEQFFGPGTRLTVL.

The rearrangement uses TRBV20-1 and TRBJ1-2; 11 bases align to TRBD1. CDR1 DFQATT and CDR2 SNEGSKA come from the germline V gene (reference sequence). CDR3 length equals 15 residues. V gave up 0 bases and J gave up 3 bases; unmatched junction bases: 3. In nucleotides, the CDR3 is TGCAGTGCTAGAGATCGGGGACAGGGGGACTATGGCTACACCTTC. Amino acids: CSARDRGQGDYGYTF.

This chain joins TRBV12-5 and TRBJ2-5, with D perhaps TRBD1 (6 bases). V lost 7 bases, J lost 5 bases, and 17 bases lay in between. The CDR3 runs to 14 residues. Per the germline V gene, CDR1 is LGHNT and CDR2 is FRNRAP. The CDR3 here is CASATAGALETQYF. CDR3 DNA sequence: TGTGCTAGTGCCACTGCAGGGGCCCTGGAGACCCAGTACTTC.

This clonotype is categorized as large. The V gene is TRBV6-1, the J gene TRBJ1-4; D is ambiguous. This CDR3 has 11 amino acids. Deletions cut 5 bases from V and 12 bases from J, with 10 bases between. Germline lookup yields CDR1 MNHNS and CDR2 SASEGT. CDR3 protein: CASSHSSELFF. The CDR3 nucleotides are TGTGCCAGCAGTCATTCCAGCGAACTGTTTTTT.

This clonotype appeared a few times. CDR3 residues: CAIGRVSNQPQHF. For the CDR3, the DNA is TGTGCCATTGGCAGGGTTAGCAATCAGCCCCAGCATTTT. The chain combines TRBV10-3 with TRBJ1-5; a weak D match, TRBD1 (5 bases). This CDR3 has 13 amino acids. Germline V CDR1 and CDR2: ENHRY, SYGVKD. V was clipped by 9 bases and J by 0 bases, with 9 bases between them.

This clonotype came up once. The chain links TRBV5-4 to TRBJ1-2; 7 bases are a match to TRBD1. This CDR3 has 13 residues. Trimming removed 4 bases from V and 2 bases from J; junction bases left unmatched: 2. Germline CDR1 reads SGHNT; CDR2 reads YYREEE (reference sequence). The CDR3 DNA reads as TGTGCCAGCAGCATGGGACAGAACTATGGCTACACCTTC. Residues: CASSMGQNYGYTF.

This clonotype was seen a handful of times. J is TRBJ1-2 and V is TRBV6-1, with D tentatively TRBD1 (5 bases). V was cut by 4 bases and J by 2 bases, with 14 bases left in between. Germline V gives CDR1 MNHNS, CDR2 SASEGT. The CDR3 extends over 15 amino acids. CDR3 residues: CASSGRGAGNYGYTF. CDR3 coding DNA: TGTGCCAGCAGTGGACGCGGGGCAGGGAACTATGGCTACACCTTC.